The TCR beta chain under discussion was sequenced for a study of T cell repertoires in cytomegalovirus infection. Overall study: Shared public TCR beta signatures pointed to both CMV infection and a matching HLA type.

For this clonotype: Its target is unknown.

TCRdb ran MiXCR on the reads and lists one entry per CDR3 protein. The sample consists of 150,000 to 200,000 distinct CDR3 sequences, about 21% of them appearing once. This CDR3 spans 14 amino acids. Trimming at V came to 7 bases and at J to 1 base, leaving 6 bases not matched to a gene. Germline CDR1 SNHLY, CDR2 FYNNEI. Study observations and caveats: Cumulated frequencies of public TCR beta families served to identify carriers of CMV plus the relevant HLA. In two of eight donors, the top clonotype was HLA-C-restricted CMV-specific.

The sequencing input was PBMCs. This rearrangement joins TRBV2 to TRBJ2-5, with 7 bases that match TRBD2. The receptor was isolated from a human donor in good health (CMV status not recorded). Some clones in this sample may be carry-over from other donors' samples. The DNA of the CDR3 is TGTGCCAGCACTCGGAGCGGGACCCAAGAGACCCAGTACTTC. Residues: CASTRSGTQETQYF.